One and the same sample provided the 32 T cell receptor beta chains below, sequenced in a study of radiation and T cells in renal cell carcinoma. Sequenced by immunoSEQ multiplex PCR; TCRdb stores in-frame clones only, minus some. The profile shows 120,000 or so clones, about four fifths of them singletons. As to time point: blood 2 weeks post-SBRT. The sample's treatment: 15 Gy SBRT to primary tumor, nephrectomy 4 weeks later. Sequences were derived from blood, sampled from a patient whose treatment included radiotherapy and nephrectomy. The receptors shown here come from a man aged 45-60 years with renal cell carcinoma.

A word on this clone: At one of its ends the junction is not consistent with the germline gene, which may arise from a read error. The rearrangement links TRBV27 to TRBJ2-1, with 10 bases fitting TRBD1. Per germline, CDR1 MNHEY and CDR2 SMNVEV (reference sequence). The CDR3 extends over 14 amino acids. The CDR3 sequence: CASMGQGSFNEQFF. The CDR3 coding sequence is TGTGCCAGCATGGGACAGGGGTCCTTCAATGAGCAGTTCTTC.

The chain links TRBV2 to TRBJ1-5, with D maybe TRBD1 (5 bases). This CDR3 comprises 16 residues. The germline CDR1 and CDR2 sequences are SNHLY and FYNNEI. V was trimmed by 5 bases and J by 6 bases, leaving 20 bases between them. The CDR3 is CASSSGEGRIGQPQHF. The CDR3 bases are TGTGCCAGCAGTTCGGGGGAGGGGAGAATCGGTCAGCCCCAGCATTTT.

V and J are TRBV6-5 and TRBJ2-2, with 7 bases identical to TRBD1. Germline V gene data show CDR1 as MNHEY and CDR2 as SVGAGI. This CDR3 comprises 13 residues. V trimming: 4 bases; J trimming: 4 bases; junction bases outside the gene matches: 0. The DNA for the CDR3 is TGTGCCAGCAGTTCAGGGGGCACCGGGGAGCTGTTTTTT. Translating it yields CASSSGGTGELFF.

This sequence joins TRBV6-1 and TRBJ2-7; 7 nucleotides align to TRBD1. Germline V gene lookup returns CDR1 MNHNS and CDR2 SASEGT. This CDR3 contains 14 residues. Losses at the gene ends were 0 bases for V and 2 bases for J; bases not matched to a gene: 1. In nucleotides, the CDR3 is TGTGCCAGCAGTGAAGCGACAGGGACCTACGAGCAGTACTTC. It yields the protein CASSEATGTYEQYF.

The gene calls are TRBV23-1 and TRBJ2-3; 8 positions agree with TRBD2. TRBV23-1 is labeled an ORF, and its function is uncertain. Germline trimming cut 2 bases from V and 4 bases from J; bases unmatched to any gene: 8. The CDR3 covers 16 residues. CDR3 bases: TGCGCCAGCAGTCAACGACTAGCGAGCGCCGCAGATACGCAGTATTTT. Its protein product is CASSQRLASAADTQYF.

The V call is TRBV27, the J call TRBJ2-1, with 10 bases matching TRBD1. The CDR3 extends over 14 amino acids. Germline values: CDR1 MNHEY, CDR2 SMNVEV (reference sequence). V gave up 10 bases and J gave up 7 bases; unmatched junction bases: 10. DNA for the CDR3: TGTGCCACCTCATTCGGGACAGGGGCTAATGAGCAGTTCTTC. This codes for CATSFGTGANEQFF.

The CDR3 spells CASSQVPGSNEQFF. The CDR3, as DNA: TGTGCCAGCAGCCAAGTACCCGGGAGCAATGAGCAGTTCTTC. V and J are TRBV4-2 and TRBJ2-1, with D maybe TRBD2 (6 bases). Germline CDR1 is LGHNA and CDR2 is YNFKEQ. CDR3 length: 14 amino acids. With 1 base removed from V and 6 bases from J, the gap between germline ends came to 10 bases.

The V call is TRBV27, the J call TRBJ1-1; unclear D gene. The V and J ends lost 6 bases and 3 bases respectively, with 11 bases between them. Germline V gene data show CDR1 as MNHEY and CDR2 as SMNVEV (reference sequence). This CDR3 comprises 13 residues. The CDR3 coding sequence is TGTGCCAGCAGGGATAATAGGTACACTGAAGCTTTCTTT. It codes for CASRDNRYTEAFF.

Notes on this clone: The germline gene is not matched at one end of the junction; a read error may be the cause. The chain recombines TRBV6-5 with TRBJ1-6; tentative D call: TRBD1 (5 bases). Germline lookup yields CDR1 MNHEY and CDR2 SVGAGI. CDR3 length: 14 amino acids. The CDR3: CASSDSSGNSPLHF. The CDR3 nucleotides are TGTGCCAGCAGTGACTCCTCAGGGAATTCACCCCTCCACTTT.

CDR3 DNA: TGTGCCAGCAGTCCCACAGGGTTCCTTGGAAACACCATATATTTT. This codes for CASSPTGFLGNTIYF. The chain combines TRBV6-5 with TRBJ1-3; a weak D match, TRBD1 (6 bases). V was trimmed by 5 bases and J by 3 bases, leaving 14 bases between them. CDR1 and CDR2 from the germline V gene are MNHEY and SVGAGI. This CDR3 has 15 residues.

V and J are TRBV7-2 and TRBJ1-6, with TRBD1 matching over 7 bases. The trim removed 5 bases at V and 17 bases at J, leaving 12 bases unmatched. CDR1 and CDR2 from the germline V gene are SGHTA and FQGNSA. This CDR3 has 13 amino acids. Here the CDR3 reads CASSLRQGQSFHF. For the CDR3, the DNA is TGTGCCAGCAGCCTTCGACAGGGCCAAAGTTTCCACTTT.

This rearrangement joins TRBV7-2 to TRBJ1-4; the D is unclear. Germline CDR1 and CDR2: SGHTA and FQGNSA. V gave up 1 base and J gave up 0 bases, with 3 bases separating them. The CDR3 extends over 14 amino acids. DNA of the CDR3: TGTGCCAGCAGCTTAGTGTCAACTAATGAAAAACTGTTTTTT. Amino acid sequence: CASSLVSTNEKLFF.

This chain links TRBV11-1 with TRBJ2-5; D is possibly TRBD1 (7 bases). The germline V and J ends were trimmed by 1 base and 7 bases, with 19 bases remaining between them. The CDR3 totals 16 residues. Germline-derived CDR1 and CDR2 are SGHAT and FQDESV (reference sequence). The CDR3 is CASSLDVGGGLGTQYF. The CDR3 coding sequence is TGTGCCAGCAGCTTAGATGTAGGAGGGGGCCTCGGGACCCAGTACTTC.

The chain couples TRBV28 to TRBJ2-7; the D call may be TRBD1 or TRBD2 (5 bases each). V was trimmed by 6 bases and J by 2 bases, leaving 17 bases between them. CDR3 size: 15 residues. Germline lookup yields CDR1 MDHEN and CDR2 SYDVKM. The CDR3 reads CASSNGRWDPYEQYF. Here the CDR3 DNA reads TGTGCCAGCAGCAACGGACGATGGGACCCCTACGAGCAGTACTTC. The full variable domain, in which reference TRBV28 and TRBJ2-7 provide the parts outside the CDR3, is DVKVTQSSRYLVKRTGEKVFLECVQDMDHENMFWYRQDPGLGLRLIYFSYDVKMKEKGDIPEGYSVSREKKERFSLILESASTNQTSMYLCASSNGRWDPYEQYFGPGTRLTVT.

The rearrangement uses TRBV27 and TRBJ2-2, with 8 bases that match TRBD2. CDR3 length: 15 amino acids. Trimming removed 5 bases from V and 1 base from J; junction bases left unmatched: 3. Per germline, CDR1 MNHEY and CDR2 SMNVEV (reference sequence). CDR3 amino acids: CASSKLAVNTGELFF. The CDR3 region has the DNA TGTGCCAGCAGTAAACTAGCGGTGAACACCGGGGAGCTGTTTTTT.

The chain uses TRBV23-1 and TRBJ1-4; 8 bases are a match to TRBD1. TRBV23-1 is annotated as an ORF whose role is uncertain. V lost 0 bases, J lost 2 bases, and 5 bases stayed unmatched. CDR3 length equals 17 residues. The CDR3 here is CASSQSTGGKTNEKLFF. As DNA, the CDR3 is TGCGCCAGCAGTCAATCAACAGGGGGAAAGACTAATGAAAAACTGTTTTTT.

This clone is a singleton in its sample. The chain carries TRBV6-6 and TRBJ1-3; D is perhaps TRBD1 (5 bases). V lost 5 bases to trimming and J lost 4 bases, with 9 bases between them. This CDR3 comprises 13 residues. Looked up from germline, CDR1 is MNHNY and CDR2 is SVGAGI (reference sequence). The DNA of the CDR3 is TGTGCCAGCAGTGCAGGGACCGGAAACACCATATATTTT. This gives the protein CASSAGTGNTIYF.

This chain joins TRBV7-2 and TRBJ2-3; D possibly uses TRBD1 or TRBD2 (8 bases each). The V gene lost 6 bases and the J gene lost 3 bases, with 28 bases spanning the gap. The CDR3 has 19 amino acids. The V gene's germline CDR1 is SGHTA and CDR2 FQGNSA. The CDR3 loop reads CASSRTGARGPSGTDTQYF. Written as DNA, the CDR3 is TGTGCCAGCAGTCGGACGGGAGCCAGGGGGCCTAGCGGGACAGATACGCAGTATTTT.

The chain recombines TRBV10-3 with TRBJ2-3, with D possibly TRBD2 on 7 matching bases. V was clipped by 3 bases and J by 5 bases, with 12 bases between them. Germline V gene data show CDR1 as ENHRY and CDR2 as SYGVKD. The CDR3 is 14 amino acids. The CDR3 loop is CAISDRGGVDTQYF. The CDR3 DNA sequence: TGTGCCATCAGTGACCGCGGGGGCGTAGATACGCAGTATTTT.

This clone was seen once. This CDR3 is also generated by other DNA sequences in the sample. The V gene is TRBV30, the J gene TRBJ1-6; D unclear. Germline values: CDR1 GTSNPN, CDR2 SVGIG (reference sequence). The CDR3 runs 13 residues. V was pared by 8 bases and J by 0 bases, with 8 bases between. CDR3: CATESSYNSPLHF. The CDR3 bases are TGTGCCACCGAGAGCTCCTATAATTCACCCCTCCACTTT.

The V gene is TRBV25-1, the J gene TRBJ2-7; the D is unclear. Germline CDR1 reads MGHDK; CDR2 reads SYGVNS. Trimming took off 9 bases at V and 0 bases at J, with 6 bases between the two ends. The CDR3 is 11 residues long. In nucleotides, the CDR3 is TGTGCCAGTGGGGACTCCTACGAGCAGTACTTC. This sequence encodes CASGDSYEQYF.

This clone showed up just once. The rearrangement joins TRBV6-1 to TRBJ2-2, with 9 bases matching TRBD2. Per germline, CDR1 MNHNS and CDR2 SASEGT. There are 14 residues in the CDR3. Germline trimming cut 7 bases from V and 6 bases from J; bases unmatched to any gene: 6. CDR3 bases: TGTGCCAGCACCATAGCGGGAGTGCCCGGGGAGCTGTTTTTT. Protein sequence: CASTIAGVPGELFF.

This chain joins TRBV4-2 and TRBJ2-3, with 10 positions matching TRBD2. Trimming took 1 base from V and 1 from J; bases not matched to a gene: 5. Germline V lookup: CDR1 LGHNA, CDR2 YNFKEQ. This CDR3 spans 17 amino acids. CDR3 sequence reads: CASSQAPAGGRTDTQYF. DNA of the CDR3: TGTGCCAGCAGCCAAGCCCCAGCGGGGGGGCGCACAGATACGCAGTATTTT.

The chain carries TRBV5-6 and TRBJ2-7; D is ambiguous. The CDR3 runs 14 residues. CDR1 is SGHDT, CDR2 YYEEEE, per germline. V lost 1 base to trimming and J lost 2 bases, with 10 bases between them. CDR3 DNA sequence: TGTGCCAGCAGCTTGTGGGATCCTGCCTACGAGCAGTACTTC. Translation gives CASSLWDPAYEQYF.

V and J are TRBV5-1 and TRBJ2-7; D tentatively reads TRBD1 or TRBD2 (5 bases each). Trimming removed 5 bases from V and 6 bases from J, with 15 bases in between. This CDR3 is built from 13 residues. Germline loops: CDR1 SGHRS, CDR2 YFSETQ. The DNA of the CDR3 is TGCGCCAGCAGAAAGGTAGGGGACGGCGAGCAGTACTTC. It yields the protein CASRKVGDGEQYF.

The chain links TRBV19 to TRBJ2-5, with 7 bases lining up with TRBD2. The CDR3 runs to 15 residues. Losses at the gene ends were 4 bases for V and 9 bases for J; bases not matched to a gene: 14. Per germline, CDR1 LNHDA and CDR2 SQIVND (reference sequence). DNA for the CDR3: TGTGCCAGTAGTACCTCTCTCGGGGAGGGCCCGGCCCAGTACTTC. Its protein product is CASSTSLGEGPAQYF.

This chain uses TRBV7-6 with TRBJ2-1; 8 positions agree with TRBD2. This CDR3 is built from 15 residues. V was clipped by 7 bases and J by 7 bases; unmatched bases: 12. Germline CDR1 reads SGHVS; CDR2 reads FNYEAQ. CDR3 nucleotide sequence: TGTGCCAGCACCCATTTAGGAGCGGGAGAGAATGAGCAGTTCTTC. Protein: CASTHLGAGENEQFF.

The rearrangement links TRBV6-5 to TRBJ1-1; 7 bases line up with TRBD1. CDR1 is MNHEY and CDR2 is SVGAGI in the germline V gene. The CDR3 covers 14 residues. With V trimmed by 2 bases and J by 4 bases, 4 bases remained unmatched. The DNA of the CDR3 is TGTGCCAGCAGTTACGGACAGGTTGGCACTGAAGCTTTCTTT. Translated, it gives CASSYGQVGTEAFF.

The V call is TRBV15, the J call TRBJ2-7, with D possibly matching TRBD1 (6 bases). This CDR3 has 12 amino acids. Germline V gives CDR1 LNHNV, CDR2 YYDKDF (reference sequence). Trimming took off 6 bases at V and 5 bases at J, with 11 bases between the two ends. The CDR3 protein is CATRGRGHEQYF. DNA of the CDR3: TGTGCCACCAGGGGCAGGGGCCACGAGCAGTACTTC.

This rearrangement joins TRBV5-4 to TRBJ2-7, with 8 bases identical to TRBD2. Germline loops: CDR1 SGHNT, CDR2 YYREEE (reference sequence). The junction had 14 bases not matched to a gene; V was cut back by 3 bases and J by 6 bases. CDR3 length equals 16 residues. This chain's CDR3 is CASSSLERGRFVEQYF. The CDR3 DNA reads TGTGCCAGCAGCTCACTAGAGCGGGGGCGTTTCGTCGAGCAGTACTTC.

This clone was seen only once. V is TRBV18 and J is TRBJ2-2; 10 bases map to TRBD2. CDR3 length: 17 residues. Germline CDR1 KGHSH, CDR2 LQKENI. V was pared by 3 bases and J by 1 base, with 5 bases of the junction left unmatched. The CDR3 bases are TGTGCCAGCTCACCGGCTAGCGGGAGTCGGAACACCGGGGAGCTGTTTTTT. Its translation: CASSPASGSRNTGELFF.

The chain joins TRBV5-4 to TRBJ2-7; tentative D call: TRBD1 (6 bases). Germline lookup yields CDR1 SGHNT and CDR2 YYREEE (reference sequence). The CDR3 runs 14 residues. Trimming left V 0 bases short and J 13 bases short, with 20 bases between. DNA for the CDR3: TGTGCCAGCAGCTTGGGGGGCGGAAGTCAGGGGCCTTACTTC. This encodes CASSLGGGSQGPYF.